This T cell receptor beta chain was documented in a study of OX40 agonist ivuxolimab in advanced cancers. About the research overall: Patients treated during dose escalation were battling hepatocellular carcinoma, melanoma, renal cell or head and neck cancer. Previous treatment with anti-PD-1, anti-PD-L1 or anti-CTLA-4 therapy was allowed; 30% to 50% had received some. Study-wide findings and caveats: Normalized T-cell clonal expansion was also low in a subset of nonresponders. The CD4+ and CD8+ T cells in the blood had expanded clonally by week 6 at 0.1 to 3.0 mg/kg.

Sequencing was performed with immunoSEQ multiplex PCR; in TCRdb, only in-frame clones are kept and a portion is missing. The sample yields roughly 42,000 clones, approximately 86% seen once. Concerning this clone itself: Its antigen is not known.

In germline, CDR1 is MNHEY, CDR2 SMNVEV (reference sequence). This CDR3 contains 15 residues. V lost 6 bases to trimming and J lost 5 bases; unmatched junction nucleotides: 3. The TCR comes from an adult with an advanced solid tumor such as melanoma, head and neck, liver or kidney cancer. This sample comprised CD4+ or CD8+ T cells sorted from blood, obtained in a trial of the OX40 agonist ivuxolimab. The chain uses TRBV27 and TRBJ2-5; 16 bases align to TRBD2. CDR3 sequence: CASRGLAGGPETQYF. As DNA, the CDR3 is TGTGCCAGCAGGGGACTAGCGGGAGGGCCGGAGACCCAGTACTTC.